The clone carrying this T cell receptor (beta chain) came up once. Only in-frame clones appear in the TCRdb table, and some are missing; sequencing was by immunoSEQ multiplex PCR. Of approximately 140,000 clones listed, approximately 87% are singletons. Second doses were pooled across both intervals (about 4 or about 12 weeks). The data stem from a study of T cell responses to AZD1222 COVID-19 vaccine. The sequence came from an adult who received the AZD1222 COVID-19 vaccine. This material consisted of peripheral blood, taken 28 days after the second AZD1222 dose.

Here the CDR3 reads CASSQLSGPDTQYF. The DNA for the CDR3 is TGTGCCAGCAGCCAGTTATCGGGTCCAGATACGCAGTATTTT. The chain recombines TRBV14 with TRBJ2-3; D not certain. With 3 bases removed from V and 4 bases from J, the gap between germline ends came to 11 bases. Germline V gives CDR1 SGHDN, CDR2 FVKESK. This CDR3 is built from 14 residues.